The clone carrying this T cell receptor beta chain has more than one count but fewer than ten. What it recognizes is unknown. This sample was taken from a study of shared clonotypes between healthy human individuals. Study conclusions and caveats: What rarefaction showed was incomplete sorted-subset sequencing despite large depth.

The CD4+ fraction was divided into a CD45RA+ naive subset and a CD45RA-negative memory subset. V lost 5 bases and J lost 4, with 17 bases in between. The CDR3 extends over 15 amino acids. Germline CDR1 LNHDA, CDR2 SQIVND (reference sequence). Researchers divided each subset's genomic DNA evenly across several immunoSEQ plates. Produced via immunoSEQ multiplex PCR; TCRdb's table is partial and in-frame only. The table lists under 1,100,000 clones, approximately 76% of them singletons. The receptor was derived from a man between 18 and 35 years old in good health. The specimen was memory CD4+ T cells sorted from blood. Subset described: CD45RA-negative fraction. The chain employs TRBV19 and TRBJ1-1; perhaps TRBD1 as D (5 bases). CDR3 nucleotides: TGTGCCAGTAGTCCCCGCTTCCAGGGTGGCACTGAAGCTTTCTTT. Amino acids: CASSPRFQGGTEAFF.